This TCR beta chain was identified during a study of blood T cell repertoires in COVID-19. Background on the study: Some COVID-19 samples were acute and others convalescent; all came from the United States, Italy and Spain.

This clone was recorded only once. There are 14 residues in the CDR3. Germline V gives CDR1 SGHRS, CDR2 YFSETQ. V lost 4 bases to trimming and J lost 4 bases; unmatched junction nucleotides: 6. TCRdb keeps only in-frame clones here, not all; method: immunoSEQ multiplex PCR. The data show 210,000 or so clones, about 86% seen once. The clonotype originates from a woman between 45 and 60 years old in a cohort exposed to, infected with or recovered from COVID-19 (not recorded which). Sequences were obtained from PBMCs or T cells enriched from blood (not recorded which). The chain joins TRBV5-1 to TRBJ1-2; 8 nucleotides line up with TRBD1. The CDR3: CASSGQGASYGYTF. DNA for the CDR3: TGCGCCAGCAGCGGTCAGGGGGCCTCCTATGGCTACACCTTC.